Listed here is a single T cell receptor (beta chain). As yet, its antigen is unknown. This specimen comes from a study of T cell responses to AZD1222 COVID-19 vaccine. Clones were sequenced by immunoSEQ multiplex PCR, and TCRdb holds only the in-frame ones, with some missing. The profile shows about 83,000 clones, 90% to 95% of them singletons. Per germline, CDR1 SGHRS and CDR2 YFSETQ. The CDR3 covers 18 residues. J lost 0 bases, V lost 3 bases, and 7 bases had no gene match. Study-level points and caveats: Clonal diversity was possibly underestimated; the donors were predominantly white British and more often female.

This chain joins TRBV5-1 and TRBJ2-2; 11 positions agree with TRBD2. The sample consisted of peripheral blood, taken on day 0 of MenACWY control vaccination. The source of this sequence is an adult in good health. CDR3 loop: CASSWDQLAGANTGELFF. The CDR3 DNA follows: TGCGCCAGCAGCTGGGACCAACTAGCGGGAGCGAACACCGGGGAGCTGTTTTTT. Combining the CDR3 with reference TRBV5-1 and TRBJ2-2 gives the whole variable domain KAGVTQTPRYLIKTRGQQVTLSCSPISGHRSVSWYQQTPGQGLQFLFEYFSETQRNKGNFPGRFSGRQFSNSRSEMNVSTLELGDSALYLCASSWDQLAGANTGELFFGEGSRLTVL.